These T cell receptor beta chains were read from a single sample in a study of identical twins. One entry per CDR3 protein, called by TCRdb with MiXCR from the 5' RACE reads. The repertoire consists of about 520,000 distinct CDR3 sequences, with around 20% occurring once and the leading ten covering 0.8% to 1%. These data were also reused for a study on T cells expressing NK-cell markers.

The sequenced material came from CD4+ T cells sorted from blood. The receptors here all came from a woman aged 18-29 years in good health. CDR3s include the opening cysteine and the closing phenylalanine or tryptophan. The D gene is left open where the match is weak. The size entry is marked missing in some rows and otherwise reads once, few, many or a size class.

cdr3_aa: CSARAGYEGYGYTF; cdr3_nt: TGCAGTGCTAGAGCGGGGTATGAAGGCTATGGCTACACCTTC; cdr3_length: 14; d_call: -; v_call: TRBV20-1; clone_size: few; j_call: TRBJ1-2
cdr3_aa: CASSLAYSGTGNEKLFF; cdr3_nt: TGCGCCAGCAGCTTAGCTTACTCCGGGACAGGGAATGAAAAACTGTTTTTT; cdr3_length: 17; d_call: TRBD1; v_call: TRBV5-1; clone_size: -; j_call: TRBJ1-4
cdr3_aa: CASSARTGQSSYEQYF; cdr3_nt: TGTGCCAGCAGTGCTAGGACAGGACAGAGCTCCTACGAGCAGTACTTC; cdr3_length: 16; d_call: TRBD1; v_call: TRBV27; clone_size: many; j_call: TRBJ2-7
cdr3_aa: CASSQLSNTDTQYF; cdr3_nt: TGTGCCAGCAGCCAGCTTTCGAACACAGATACGCAGTATTTT; cdr3_length: 14; d_call: -; v_call: TRBV4-2; clone_size: -; j_call: TRBJ2-3
cdr3_aa: CASSPRDRALNTEAFF; cdr3_nt: TGTGCCAGCAGCCCCCGGGACAGGGCTTTGAACACTGAAGCTTTCTTT; cdr3_length: 16; d_call: TRBD1; v_call: TRBV7-9; clone_size: -; j_call: TRBJ1-1
cdr3_aa: CASSPGTGAGEQYF; cdr3_nt: TGTGCCAGCTCACCGGGGACAGGGGCAGGGGAGCAGTACTTC; cdr3_length: 14; d_call: TRBD1; v_call: TRBV18; clone_size: -; j_call: TRBJ2-7
cdr3_aa: CASRFLTLPGQGRRETQYF; cdr3_nt: TGTGCAAGTCGCTTTTTAACCCTACCGGGACAGGGGAGAAGAGAGACCCAGTACTTC; cdr3_length: 19; d_call: -; v_call: TRBV12-2; clone_size: -; j_call: TRBJ2-5
cdr3_aa: CSATDSGDTQYF; cdr3_nt: TGCAGTGCTACAGACTCAGGAGATACGCAGTATTTT; cdr3_length: 12; d_call: -; v_call: TRBV20-1; clone_size: -; j_call: TRBJ2-3
cdr3_aa: CASSQHSGGDQPQHF; cdr3_nt: TGCGCCAGCAGCCAACACTCAGGGGGCGATCAGCCCCAGCATTTT; cdr3_length: 15; d_call: TRBD1; v_call: TRBV5-1; clone_size: many; j_call: TRBJ1-5
cdr3_aa: CASSLSLGAQYF; cdr3_nt: TGTGCCAGCAGCTTGAGTTTGGGTGCGCAGTATTTT; cdr3_length: 12; d_call: -; v_call: TRBV5-6; clone_size: -; j_call: TRBJ2-3
cdr3_aa: CASSGVGTYIGELFF; cdr3_nt: TGTGCCAGCAGTGGTGTAGGAACGTACATCGGGGAGCTGTTTTTT; cdr3_length: 15; d_call: -; v_call: TRBV2; clone_size: -; j_call: TRBJ2-2
cdr3_aa: CASSVSAGESYEQYF; cdr3_nt: TGTGCCAGCAGCGTTTCAGCGGGGGAGTCCTACGAGCAGTACTTC; cdr3_length: 15; d_call: TRBD2; v_call: TRBV9; clone_size: few; j_call: TRBJ2-7
cdr3_aa: CASVLIRGNEQFF; cdr3_nt: TGTGCCAGCGTATTGATTCGGGGGAATGAGCAGTTCTTC; cdr3_length: 13; d_call: -; v_call: TRBV2; clone_size: few; j_call: TRBJ2-1
cdr3_aa: CAWRFSGRGYNEQFF; cdr3_nt: TGTGCCTGGAGATTCAGCGGGAGGGGGTACAATGAGCAGTTCTTC; cdr3_length: 15; d_call: TRBD2; v_call: TRBV30; clone_size: -; j_call: TRBJ2-1
cdr3_aa: CSARDRERGPTYEQYF; cdr3_nt: TGCAGTGCTAGAGATCGAGAGAGGGGTCCCACCTACGAGCAGTACTTC; cdr3_length: 16; d_call: -; v_call: TRBV20-1; clone_size: -; j_call: TRBJ2-7
cdr3_aa: CASSLARGGLDYGYTF; cdr3_nt: TGTGCCAGCAGCTTAGCGAGAGGGGGCTTGGACTATGGCTACACCTTC; cdr3_length: 16; d_call: TRBD1; v_call: TRBV7-2; clone_size: few; j_call: TRBJ1-2
cdr3_aa: CSALHRDSKETQYF; cdr3_nt: TGCAGTGCCTTACATCGGGACAGCAAAGAGACCCAGTACTTC; cdr3_length: 14; d_call: TRBD1; v_call: TRBV20-1; clone_size: few; j_call: TRBJ2-5
cdr3_aa: CASTLRAGGPGELFF; cdr3_nt: TGTGCCAGCACCCTTCGTGCGGGAGGGCCCGGGGAGCTGTTTTTT; cdr3_length: 15; d_call: TRBD2; v_call: TRBV7-2; clone_size: few; j_call: TRBJ2-2
cdr3_aa: CAISESSQIYGYTF; cdr3_nt: TGTGCCATCAGTGAGTCTAGCCAGATCTATGGCTACACCTTC; cdr3_length: 14; d_call: -; v_call: TRBV10-3; clone_size: -; j_call: TRBJ1-2
cdr3_aa: CASSQGYGGRTDTQYF; cdr3_nt: TGTGCCAGCAGCCAAGGTTACGGGGGGCGTACAGATACGCAGTATTTT; cdr3_length: 16; d_call: -; v_call: TRBV3-1; clone_size: few; j_call: TRBJ2-3
cdr3_aa: CASSPRDGNIQYF; cdr3_nt: TGTGCCAGTAGTCCCCGGGACGGAAACATTCAGTACTTC; cdr3_length: 13; d_call: -; v_call: TRBV19; clone_size: few; j_call: TRBJ2-4
cdr3_aa: CASSLVGGNSGGGADTQYF; cdr3_nt: TGTGCCAGCAGCTTAGTAGGGGGAAATAGCGGGGGCGGCGCAGATACGCAGTATTTT; cdr3_length: 19; d_call: TRBD2; v_call: TRBV7-8; clone_size: -; j_call: TRBJ2-3
cdr3_aa: CASSNQGTSNEQFF; cdr3_nt: TGCGCCAGCAGTAACCAGGGCACAAGCAATGAGCAGTTCTTC; cdr3_length: 14; d_call: -; v_call: TRBV5-1; clone_size: -; j_call: TRBJ2-1
cdr3_aa: CSARRFGARTYNEQFF; cdr3_nt: TGCAGTGCTAGGCGGTTCGGGGCCCGGACCTACAATGAGCAGTTCTTC; cdr3_length: 16; d_call: -; v_call: TRBV20-1; clone_size: -; j_call: TRBJ2-1
cdr3_aa: CASSLGGSGRGSYEQYF; cdr3_nt: TGCGCCAGCAGCTTGGGTGGGAGCGGGAGAGGATCCTACGAGCAGTACTTC; cdr3_length: 17; d_call: TRBD2; v_call: TRBV5-1; clone_size: -; j_call: TRBJ2-7
cdr3_aa: CASSYSGIRGYEQYF; cdr3_nt: TGTGCCAGCAGTTATTCGGGGATAAGGGGCTACGAGCAGTACTTC; cdr3_length: 15; d_call: -; v_call: TRBV6-5; clone_size: few; j_call: TRBJ2-7
cdr3_aa: CASSPPVSGGATDTQYF; cdr3_nt: TGTGCCAGCAGCCCGCCCGTTAGCGGGGGGGCCACAGATACGCAGTATTTT; cdr3_length: 17; d_call: TRBD2; v_call: TRBV6-2/TRBV6-3; clone_size: few; j_call: TRBJ2-3
cdr3_aa: CASSLGTGHYNEQFF; cdr3_nt: TGTGCCAGCAGCCTTGGGACAGGGCACTACAATGAGCAGTTCTTC; cdr3_length: 15; d_call: TRBD1; v_call: TRBV11-2; clone_size: few; j_call: TRBJ2-1
cdr3_aa: CASSYLQGRDEQYF; cdr3_nt: TGTGCCAGCAGTTACTTACAGGGTCGTGACGAGCAGTACTTC; cdr3_length: 14; d_call: -; v_call: TRBV6-2/TRBV6-3; clone_size: -; j_call: TRBJ2-7
cdr3_aa: CASSLRPSTRGVSYGYTF; cdr3_nt: TGTGCCAGCAGCTTACGACCGTCGACCAGGGGGGTGAGCTATGGCTACACCTTC; cdr3_length: 18; d_call: TRBD1; v_call: TRBV5-5; clone_size: -; j_call: TRBJ1-2
cdr3_aa: CASSYTGLAINEQFF; cdr3_nt: TGTGCCAGCAGTTACACGGGACTAGCTATTAATGAGCAGTTCTTC; cdr3_length: 15; d_call: TRBD2; v_call: TRBV6-5; clone_size: many; j_call: TRBJ2-1
cdr3_aa: CASSRGTEHYNEQFF; cdr3_nt: TGTGCCAGCAGCCGCGGGACGGAGCACTACAATGAGCAGTTCTTC; cdr3_length: 15; d_call: -; v_call: TRBV7-9; clone_size: -; j_call: TRBJ2-1
cdr3_aa: CASSEARLAGGTDTQYF; cdr3_nt: TGCGCCAGCAGTGAAGCGCGACTAGCGGGGGGCACAGATACGCAGTATTTT; cdr3_length: 17; d_call: TRBD2; v_call: TRBV10-2; clone_size: -; j_call: TRBJ2-3
cdr3_aa: CASSQGGVDGEQFF; cdr3_nt: TGTGCCAGCAGCCAAGGAGGGGTAGATGGCGAGCAGTTCTTC; cdr3_length: 14; d_call: -; v_call: TRBV3-1; clone_size: few; j_call: TRBJ2-1
cdr3_aa: CSARSGGLDTQYF; cdr3_nt: TGCAGTGCTAGGTCAGGGGGCTTGGATACGCAGTATTTT; cdr3_length: 13; d_call: TRBD1; v_call: TRBV20-1; clone_size: many; j_call: TRBJ2-3
cdr3_aa: CASSYSPARDTQYF; cdr3_nt: TGTGCCAGCAGTTATTCCCCGGCCCGGGATACGCAGTATTTT; cdr3_length: 14; d_call: -; v_call: TRBV12-3/TRBV12-4; clone_size: many; j_call: TRBJ2-3